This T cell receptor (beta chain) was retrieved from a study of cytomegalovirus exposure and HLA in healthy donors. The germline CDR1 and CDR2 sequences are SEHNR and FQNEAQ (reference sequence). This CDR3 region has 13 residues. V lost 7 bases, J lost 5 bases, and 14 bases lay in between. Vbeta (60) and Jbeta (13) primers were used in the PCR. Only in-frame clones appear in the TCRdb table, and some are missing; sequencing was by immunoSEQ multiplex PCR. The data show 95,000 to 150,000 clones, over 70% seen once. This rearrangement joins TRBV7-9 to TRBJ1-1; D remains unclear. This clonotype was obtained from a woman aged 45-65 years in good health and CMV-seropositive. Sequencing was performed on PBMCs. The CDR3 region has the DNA TGTGCCAGCACCCCTTCCACCCGGACTGAAGCTTTCTTT. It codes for CASTPSTRTEAFF.